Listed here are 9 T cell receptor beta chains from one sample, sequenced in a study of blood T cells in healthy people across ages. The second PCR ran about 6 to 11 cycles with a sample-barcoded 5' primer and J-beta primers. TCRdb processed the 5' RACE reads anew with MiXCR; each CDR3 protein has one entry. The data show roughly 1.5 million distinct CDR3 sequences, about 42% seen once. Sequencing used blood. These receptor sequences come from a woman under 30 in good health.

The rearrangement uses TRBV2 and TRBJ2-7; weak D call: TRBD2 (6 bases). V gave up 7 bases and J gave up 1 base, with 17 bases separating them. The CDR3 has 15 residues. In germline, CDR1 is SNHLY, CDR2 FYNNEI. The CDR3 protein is CASTPGVAASYEQYF. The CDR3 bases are TGTGCCAGCACCCCTGGGGTAGCGGCGTCCTACGAGCAGTACTTC.

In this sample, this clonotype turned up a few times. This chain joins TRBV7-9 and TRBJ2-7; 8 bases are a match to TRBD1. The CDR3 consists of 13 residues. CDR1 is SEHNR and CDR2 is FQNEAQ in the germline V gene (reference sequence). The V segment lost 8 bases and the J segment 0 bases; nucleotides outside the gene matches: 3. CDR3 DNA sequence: TGTGCCAGCCTCGGACAGGGCTCCTACGAGCAGTACTTC. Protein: CASLGQGSYEQYF.

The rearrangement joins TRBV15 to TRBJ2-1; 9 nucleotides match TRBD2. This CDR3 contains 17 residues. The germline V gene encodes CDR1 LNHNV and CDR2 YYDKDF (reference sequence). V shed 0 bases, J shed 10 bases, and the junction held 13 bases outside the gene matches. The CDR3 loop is CATSRDKKRGDVREQFF. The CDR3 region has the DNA TGTGCCACCAGCAGAGATAAGAAGCGGGGGGACGTTAGGGAGCAGTTCTTC.

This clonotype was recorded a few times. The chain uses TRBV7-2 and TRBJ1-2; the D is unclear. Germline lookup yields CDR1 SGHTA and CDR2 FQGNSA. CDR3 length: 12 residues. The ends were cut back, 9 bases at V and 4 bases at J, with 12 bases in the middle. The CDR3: CASGEVGYGYTF. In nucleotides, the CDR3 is TGTGCCAGTGGGGAGGTGGGCTATGGCTACACCTTC.

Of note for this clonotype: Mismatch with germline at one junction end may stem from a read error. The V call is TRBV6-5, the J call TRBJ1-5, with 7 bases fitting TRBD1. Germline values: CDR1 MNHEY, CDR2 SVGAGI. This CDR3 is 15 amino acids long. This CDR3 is CASSRGSTGNRPQHF. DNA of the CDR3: TGTGCCAGCAGTAGGGGCTCGACAGGGAATCGGCCCCAGCATTTT.

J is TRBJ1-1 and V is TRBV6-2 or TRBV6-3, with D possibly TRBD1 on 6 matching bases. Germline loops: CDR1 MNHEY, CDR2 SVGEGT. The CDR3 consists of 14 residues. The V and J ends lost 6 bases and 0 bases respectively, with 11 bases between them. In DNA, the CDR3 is TGTGCCAGCAGGCGACAGGTTCTGAACACTGAAGCTTTCTTT. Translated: CASRRQVLNTEAFF.

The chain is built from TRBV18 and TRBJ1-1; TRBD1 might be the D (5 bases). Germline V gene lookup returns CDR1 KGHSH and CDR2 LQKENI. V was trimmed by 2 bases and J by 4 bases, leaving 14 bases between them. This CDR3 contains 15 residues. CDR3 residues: CASSPSGATGTEAFF. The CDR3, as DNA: TGTGCCAGCTCACCATCCGGGGCAACCGGCACTGAAGCTTTCTTT.

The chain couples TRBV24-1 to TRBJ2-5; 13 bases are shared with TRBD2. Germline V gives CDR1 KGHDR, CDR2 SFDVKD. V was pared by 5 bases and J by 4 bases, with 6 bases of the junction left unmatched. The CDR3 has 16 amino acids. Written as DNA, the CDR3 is TGTGCCACCAGTGTTAGGACTAGCGGGAGTTTAGAGACCCAGTACTTC. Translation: CATSVRTSGSLETQYF.

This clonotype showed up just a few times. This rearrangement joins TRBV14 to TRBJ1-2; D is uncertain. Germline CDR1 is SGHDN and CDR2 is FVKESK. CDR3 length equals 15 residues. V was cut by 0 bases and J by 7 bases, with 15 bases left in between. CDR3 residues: CASSQDPDRPSGYTF. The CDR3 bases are TGTGCCAGCAGCCAAGATCCCGACCGACCCAGTGGCTACACCTTC.